What follows is one T cell receptor (beta chain) and its context. Among the exclusions were patients with other autoimmune diseases, uncontrolled infections, pregnancy or lactation. The authors used Ficoll-Paque density gradient centrifugation to separate PBMCs. The input was approximately 10 ml of fresh peripheral blood. This record belongs to a study of Graves' ophthalmopathy and Graves' hyperthyroidism. Trimming took off 4 bases at V and 7 bases at J, with 11 bases between the two ends. The CDR3 extends over 13 amino acids. Germline values: CDR1 ENHRY, CDR2 SYGVKD. The authors amplified TCR beta CDR3 regions, and they did so from RNA transcripts for repertoire sequencing. Amplification began with first-round RT-PCR using HTBI primers, then second-round multiplex PCR was performed. TCRdb redid the calling of the multiplex PCR reads with MiXCR, one entry per CDR3 protein. The table includes about 700,000 distinct CDR3 sequences, 40% detected once.

This TCR was sampled from an adult man with Graves' ophthalmopathy. The chain has TRBV10-3 and TRBJ1-5; unclear D gene. Sequenced: peripheral blood. DNA for the CDR3: TGTGCCATCAGTGGGGAGGGCGACCAGCCCCAGCATTTT. Encoded protein: CAISGEGDQPQHF.